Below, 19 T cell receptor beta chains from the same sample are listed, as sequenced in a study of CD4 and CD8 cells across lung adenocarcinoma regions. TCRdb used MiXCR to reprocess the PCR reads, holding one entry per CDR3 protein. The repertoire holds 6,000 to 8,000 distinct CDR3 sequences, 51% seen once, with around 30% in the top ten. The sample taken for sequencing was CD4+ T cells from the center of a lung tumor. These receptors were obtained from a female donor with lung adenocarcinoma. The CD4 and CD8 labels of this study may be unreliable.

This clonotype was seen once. The CDR3, as DNA: TGTGCCAGCTCCTCCCCGCGGGGTAACTATGGCTACACCTTC. Translation: CASSSPRGNYGYTF. V is TRBV6-1 and J is TRBJ1-2; unclear D gene. The germline V and J ends were trimmed by 8 bases and 1 base, with 14 bases remaining between them. Germline CDR1 is MNHNS and CDR2 is SASEGT. The CDR3 runs 14 residues.

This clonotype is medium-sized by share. The CDR3 loop is CASRRTGGASDQPQHF. The CDR3 DNA reads TGTGCCAGCAGAAGGACAGGGGGCGCGAGCGATCAGCCCCAGCATTTT. The chain employs TRBV6-1 and TRBJ1-5; 11 nucleotides agree with TRBD1. The V segment lost 6 bases and the J segment 5 bases; nucleotides outside the gene matches: 9. The CDR3 runs 16 residues. CDR1 is MNHNS, CDR2 SASEGT, per germline.

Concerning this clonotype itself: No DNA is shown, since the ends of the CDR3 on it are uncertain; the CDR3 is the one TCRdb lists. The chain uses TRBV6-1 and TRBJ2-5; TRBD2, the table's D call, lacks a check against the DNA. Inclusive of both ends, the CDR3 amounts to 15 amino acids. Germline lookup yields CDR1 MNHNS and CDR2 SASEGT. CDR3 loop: CASSFGSGSKDTQYF.

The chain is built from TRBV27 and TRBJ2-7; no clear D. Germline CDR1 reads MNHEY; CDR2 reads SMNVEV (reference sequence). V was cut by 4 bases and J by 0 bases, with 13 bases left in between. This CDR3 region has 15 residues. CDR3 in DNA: TGTGCCAGCAGTTGGGCCCGTTTCAGCTCCTACGAGCAGTACGTC. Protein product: CASSWARFSSYEQYV.

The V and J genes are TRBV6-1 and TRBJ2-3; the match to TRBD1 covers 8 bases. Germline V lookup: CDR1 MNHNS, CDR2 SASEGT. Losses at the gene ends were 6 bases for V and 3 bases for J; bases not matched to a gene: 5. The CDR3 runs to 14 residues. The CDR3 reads CASRVGTGTDTQYF. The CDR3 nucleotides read TGTGCCAGCAGGGTTGGGACAGGTACAGATACGCAGTATTTT.

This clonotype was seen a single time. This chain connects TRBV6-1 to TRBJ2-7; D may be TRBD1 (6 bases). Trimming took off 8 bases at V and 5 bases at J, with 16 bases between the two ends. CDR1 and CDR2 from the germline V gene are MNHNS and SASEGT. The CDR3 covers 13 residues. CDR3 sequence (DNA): TGTGCCAGCGGGGACACCGGAATAGACGAGCAGTACTTC. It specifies CASGDTGIDEQYF.

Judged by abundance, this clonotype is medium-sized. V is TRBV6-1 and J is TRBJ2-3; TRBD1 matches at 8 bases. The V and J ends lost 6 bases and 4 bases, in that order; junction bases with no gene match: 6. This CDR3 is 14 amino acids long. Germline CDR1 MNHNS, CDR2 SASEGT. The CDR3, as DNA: TGTGCCAGCAGGAAACAGGGGGGACCAGATACGCAGTATTTT. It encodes CASRKQGGPDTQYF.

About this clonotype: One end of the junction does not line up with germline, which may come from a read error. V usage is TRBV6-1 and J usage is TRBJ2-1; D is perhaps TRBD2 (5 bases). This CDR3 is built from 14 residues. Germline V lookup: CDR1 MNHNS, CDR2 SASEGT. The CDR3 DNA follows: TGTGCCAGCAGGGCTGTTAGCTCCTCCGGGGAGCAGTTTTTC. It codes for CASRAVSSSGEQFF.

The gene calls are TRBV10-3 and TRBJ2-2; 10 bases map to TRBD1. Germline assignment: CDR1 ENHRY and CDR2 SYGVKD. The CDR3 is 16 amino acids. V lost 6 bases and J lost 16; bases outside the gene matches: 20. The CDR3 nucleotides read TGTGCCATCAGAAACCCCGGACAGGGGGACACCGGTAAGCAGTTTTTT. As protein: CAIRNPGQGDTGKQFF.

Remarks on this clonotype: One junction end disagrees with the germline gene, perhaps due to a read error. The CDR3 loop is CASSGGAWSNVLYF. CDR3 nucleotides: TGTGCCAGCAGTGGCGGGGCGTGGTCCAACGTGCTGTATTTC. The chain combines TRBV6-1 with TRBJ2-6, with D possibly being TRBD2 (6 bases). Germline V lookup: CDR1 MNHNS, CDR2 SASEGT. The CDR3 is made up of 14 amino acids.

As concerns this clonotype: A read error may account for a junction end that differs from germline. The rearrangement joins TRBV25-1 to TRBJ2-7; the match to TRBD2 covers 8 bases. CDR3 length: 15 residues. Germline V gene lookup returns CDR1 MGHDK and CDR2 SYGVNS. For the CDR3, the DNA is TGTGCCAGCAGTACCTACGGGGGGGGGTCCTACGAGCAGTATTTC. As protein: CASSTYGGGSYEQYF.

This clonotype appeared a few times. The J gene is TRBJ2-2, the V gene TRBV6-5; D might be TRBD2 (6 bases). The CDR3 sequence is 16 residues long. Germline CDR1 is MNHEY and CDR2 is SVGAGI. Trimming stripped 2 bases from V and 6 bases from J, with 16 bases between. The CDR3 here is CASSYVGTQGSGELFF. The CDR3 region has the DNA TGTGCCAGCAGTTACGTTGGGACTCAAGGGTCCGGGGAGCTGTTTTTT.

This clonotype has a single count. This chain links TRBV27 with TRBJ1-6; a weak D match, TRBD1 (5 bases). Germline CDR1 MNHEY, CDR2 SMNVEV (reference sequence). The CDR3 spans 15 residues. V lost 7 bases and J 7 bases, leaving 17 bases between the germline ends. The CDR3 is CASNGLGTVNSPLHF. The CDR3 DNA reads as TGTGCCAGCAACGGACTCGGGACTGTAAATTCACCCCTCCACTTT.

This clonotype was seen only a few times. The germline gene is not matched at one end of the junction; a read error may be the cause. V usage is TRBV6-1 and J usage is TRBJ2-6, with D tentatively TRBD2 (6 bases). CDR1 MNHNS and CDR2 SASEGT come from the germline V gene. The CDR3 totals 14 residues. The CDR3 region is CASSGGAGAYVLYF. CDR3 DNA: TGTGCCAGCAGTGGCGGGGCTGGGGCCTACGTCCTGTACTTC.

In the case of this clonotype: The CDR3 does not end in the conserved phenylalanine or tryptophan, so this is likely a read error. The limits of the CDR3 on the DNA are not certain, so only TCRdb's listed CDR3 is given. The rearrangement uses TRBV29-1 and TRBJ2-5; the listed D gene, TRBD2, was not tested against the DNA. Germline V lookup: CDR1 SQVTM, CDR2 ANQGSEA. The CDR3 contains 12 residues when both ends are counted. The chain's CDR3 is CSVAGGVGWGGV.

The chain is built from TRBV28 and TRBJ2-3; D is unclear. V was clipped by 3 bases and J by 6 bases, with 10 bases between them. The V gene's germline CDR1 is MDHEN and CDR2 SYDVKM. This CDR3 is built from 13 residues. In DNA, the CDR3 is TGTGCCAGCAGTTTGGTATCCGAGGATACGCAGTATTTT. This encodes CASSLVSEDTQYF.

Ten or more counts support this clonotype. For the CDR3, the DNA is TGTGCCAGCAGTGAAGCCGGGGGGACAGATACGCAGTATTTT. This gives the protein CASSEAGGTDTQYF. The gene calls are TRBV6-1 and TRBJ2-3; 7 bases are a match to TRBD2. This CDR3 has 14 residues. Losses at the gene ends were 0 bases for V and 3 bases for J; bases not matched to a gene: 0. Germline CDR1 MNHNS, CDR2 SASEGT.

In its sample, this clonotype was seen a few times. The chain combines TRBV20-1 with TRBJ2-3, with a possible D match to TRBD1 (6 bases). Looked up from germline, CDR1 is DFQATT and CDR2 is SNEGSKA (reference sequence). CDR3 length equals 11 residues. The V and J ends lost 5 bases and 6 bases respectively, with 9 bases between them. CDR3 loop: CSAAGADTQYF. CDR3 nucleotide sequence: TGCAGTGCTGCAGGGGCGGATACGCAGTATTTT.

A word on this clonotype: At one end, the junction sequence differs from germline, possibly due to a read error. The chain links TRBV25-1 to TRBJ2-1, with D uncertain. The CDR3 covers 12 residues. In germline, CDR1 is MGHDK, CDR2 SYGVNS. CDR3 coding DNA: TGCGCCAGCGCTGTAACCGCGGATGAGCAGTTTTTC. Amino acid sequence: CASAVTADEQFF. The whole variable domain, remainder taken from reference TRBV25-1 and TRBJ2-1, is EADIYQTPRYLVIGTGKKITLECSQTMGHDKMYWYQQDPGMELHLIHYSYGVNSTEKGDLSSESTVSRIRTEHFPLTLESARPSHTSQYLCASAVTADEQFFGPGTRLTVL.